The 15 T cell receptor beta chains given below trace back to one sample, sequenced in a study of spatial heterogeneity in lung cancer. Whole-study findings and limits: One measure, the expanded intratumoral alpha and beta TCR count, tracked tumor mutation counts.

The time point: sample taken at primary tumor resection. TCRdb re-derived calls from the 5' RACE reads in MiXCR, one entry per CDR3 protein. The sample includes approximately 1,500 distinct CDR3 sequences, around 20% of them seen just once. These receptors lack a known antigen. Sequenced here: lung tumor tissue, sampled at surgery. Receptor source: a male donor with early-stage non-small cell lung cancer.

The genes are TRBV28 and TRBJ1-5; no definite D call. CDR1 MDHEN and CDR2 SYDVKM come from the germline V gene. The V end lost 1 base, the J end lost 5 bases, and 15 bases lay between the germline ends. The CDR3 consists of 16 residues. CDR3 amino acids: CASSLLSVGRHQPQHF. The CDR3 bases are TGTGCCAGCAGTTTATTAAGCGTGGGTAGGCATCAGCCCCAGCATTTT.

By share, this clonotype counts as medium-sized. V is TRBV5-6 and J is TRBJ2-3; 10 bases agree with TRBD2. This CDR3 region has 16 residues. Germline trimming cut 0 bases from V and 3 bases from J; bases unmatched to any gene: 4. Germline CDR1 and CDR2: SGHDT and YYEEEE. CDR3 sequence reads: CASSLGFSGRTDTQYF. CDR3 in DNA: TGTGCCAGCAGCTTGGGTTTTAGCGGGAGGACAGATACGCAGTATTTT.

CDR3 DNA sequence: TGTGCCAGCAGTTTTTGGGACTATGGACAGGGGGCAGGTGGCTACACCTTC. Protein: CASSFWDYGQGAGGYTF. This chain uses TRBV28 with TRBJ1-2; 11 bases line up with TRBD1. There are 17 residues in the CDR3. Germline V gene sequence: CDR1 MDHEN, CDR2 SYDVKM. Germline trimming cut 3 bases from V and 7 bases from J; bases unmatched to any gene: 13.

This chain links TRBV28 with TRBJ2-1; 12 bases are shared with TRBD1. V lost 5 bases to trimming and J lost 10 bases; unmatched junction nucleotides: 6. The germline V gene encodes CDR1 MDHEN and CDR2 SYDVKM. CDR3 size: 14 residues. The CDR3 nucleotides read TGTGCCAGCAGTCCGGGACAGGGGGCATTGGAGCAGTTCTTC. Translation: CASSPGQGALEQFF.

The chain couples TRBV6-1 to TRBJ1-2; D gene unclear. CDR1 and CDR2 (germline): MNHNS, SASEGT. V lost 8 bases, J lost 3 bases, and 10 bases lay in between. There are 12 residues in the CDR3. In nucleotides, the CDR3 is TGTGCCAGCTCGGACGGACACTATGGCTACACCTTC. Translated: CASSDGHYGYTF.

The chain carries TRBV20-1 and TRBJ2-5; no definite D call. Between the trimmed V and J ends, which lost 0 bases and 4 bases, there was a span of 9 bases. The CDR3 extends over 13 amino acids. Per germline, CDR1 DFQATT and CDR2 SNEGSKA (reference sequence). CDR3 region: CSARDGLRETQYF. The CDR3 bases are TGCAGTGCTAGAGATGGGTTACGAGAGACCCAGTACTTC.

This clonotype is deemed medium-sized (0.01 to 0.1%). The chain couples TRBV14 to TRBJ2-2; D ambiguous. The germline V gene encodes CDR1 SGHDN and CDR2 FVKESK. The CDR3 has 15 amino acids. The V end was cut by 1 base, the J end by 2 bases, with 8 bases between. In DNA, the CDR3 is TGTGCCAGCAGCCAAGCTGGAATAAACACCGGGGAGCTGTTTTTT. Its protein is CASSQAGINTGELFF.

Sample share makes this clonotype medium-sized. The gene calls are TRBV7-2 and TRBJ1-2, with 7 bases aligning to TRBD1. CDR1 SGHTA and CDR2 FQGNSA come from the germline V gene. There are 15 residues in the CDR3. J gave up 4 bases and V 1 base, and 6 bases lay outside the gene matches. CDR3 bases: TGTGCCAGCAGCTTAGTGGTGACAGGGTCCTATGGCTACACCTTC. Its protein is CASSLVVTGSYGYTF. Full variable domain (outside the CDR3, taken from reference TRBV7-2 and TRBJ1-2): GAGVSQSPSNKVTEKGKDVELRCDPISGHTALYWYRQSLGQGLEFLIYFQGNSAPDKSGLPSDRFSAERTGGSVSTLTIQRTQQEDSAVYLCASSLVVTGSYGYTFGSGTRLTVV.

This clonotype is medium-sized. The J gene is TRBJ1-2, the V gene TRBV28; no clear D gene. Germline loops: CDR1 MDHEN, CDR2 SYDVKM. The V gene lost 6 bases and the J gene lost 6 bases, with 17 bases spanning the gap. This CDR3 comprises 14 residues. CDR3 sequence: CASSPPFKGHGYTF. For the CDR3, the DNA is TGTGCCAGCAGCCCCCCCTTCAAAGGCCATGGCTACACCTTC.

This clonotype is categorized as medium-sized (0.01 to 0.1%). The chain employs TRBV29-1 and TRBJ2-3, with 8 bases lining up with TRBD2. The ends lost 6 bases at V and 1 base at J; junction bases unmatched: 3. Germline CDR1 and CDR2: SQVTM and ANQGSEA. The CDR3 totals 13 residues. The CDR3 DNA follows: TGCAGCGTAAATAGCGGGGGCACAGATACGCAGTATTTT. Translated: CSVNSGGTDTQYF.

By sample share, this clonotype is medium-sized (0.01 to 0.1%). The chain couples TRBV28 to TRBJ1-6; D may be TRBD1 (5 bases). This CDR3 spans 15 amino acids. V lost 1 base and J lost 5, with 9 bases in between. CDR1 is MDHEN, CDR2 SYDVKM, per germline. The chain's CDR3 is CASSLSGKNNSPLHF. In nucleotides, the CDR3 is TGTGCCAGCAGTTTATCAGGGAAGAATAATTCACCCCTCCACTTT.

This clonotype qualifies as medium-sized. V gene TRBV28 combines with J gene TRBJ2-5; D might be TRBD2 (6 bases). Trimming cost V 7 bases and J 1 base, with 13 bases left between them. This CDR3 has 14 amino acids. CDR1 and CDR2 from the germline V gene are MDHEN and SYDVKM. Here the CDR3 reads CASNDSGPQETQYF. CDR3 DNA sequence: TGTGCCAGCAACGATAGCGGTCCCCAAGAGACCCAGTACTTC.

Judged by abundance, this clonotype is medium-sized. The CDR3 region has the DNA TGTGCCAGCAGCCGGGACAATCAAGAGACCCAGTACTTC. Residues: CASSRDNQETQYF. The chain couples TRBV3-1 to TRBJ2-5; maybe TRBD1 (6 bases). V lost 4 bases and J lost 2, with 8 bases in between. The length of the CDR3 is 13 residues. Germline V lookup: CDR1 LGHDT, CDR2 YNNKEL (reference sequence).

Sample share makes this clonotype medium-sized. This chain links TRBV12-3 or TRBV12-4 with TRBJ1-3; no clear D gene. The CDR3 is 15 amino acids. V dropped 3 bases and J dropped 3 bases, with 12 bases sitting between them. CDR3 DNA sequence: TGTGCCAGCAGTTTGAGAGACATAAGTGGAAACACCATATATTTT. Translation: CASSLRDISGNTIYF.

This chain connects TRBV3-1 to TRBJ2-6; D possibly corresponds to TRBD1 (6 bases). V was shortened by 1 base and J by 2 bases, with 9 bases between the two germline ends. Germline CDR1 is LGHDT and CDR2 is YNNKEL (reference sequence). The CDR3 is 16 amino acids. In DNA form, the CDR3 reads TGTGCCAGCAGCCAAGTTTCAGGGGCTGGGGCCAACGTCCTGACTTTC. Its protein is CASSQVSGAGANVLTF.